A selection of T cell receptor beta chains follows, all from one sample in a study of cytomegalovirus exposure and HLA in healthy donors. Profiling relied on immunoSEQ multiplex PCR, and the TCRdb table lists in-frame clones only, not all of them. Of 180,000 or so clones detected, just over 75% appear once; the ten largest clones hold just over 2%. The sequenced material came from PBMCs. These receptors originate from a woman under 40 in good health and CMV-seropositive. CDR3s include the opening cysteine and the closing phenylalanine or tryptophan. The D gene is left open where the match is weak. Not all rows give a size; the values are once, few, many and, for expanded clones, a class.

TRBJ2-7 | NA | NA | TRBV6-1 | CASSVSGTGAYEQYF | TGTGCCAGCAGTGTCTCCGGGACGGGAGCCTACGAGCAGTACTTC
TRBJ2-1 | NA | TRBD2 | TRBV10-1 | CASSRSGGAEHEQFF | TGCGCCAGCAGTCGTAGCGGGGGGGCTGAACATGAGCAGTTCTTC
TRBJ1-5 | NA | NA | TRBV30 | CAWKSPWEGTSNQPQHF | TGTGCCTGGAAAAGCCCGTGGGAGGGGACAAGTAATCAGCCCCAGCATTTT
TRBJ2-5 | NA | NA | TRBV7-2 | CASSLMRETQYF | TGTGCCAGCAGCTTAATGAGAGAGACCCAGTACTTC
TRBJ2-2 | few | TRBD1 | TRBV27 | CASSLRGLGTGELFF | TGTGCCAGCAGTTTGAGGGGGCTTGGCACCGGGGAGCTGTTTTTT
TRBJ1-1 | NA | NA | TRBV2 | CASRRRSENTEAFF | TGTGCCAGCAGGAGGAGGAGCGAGAACACTGAAGCTTTCTTT
TRBJ1-2 | NA | NA | TRBV19 | CASSIPGGRANYGYTF | TGTGCCAGTAGTATCCCCGGGGGACGAGCTAACTATGGCTACACCTTC
TRBJ1-1 | once | NA | TRBV30 | CAWSVWALQDTEAFF | TGTGCCTGGAGTGTATGGGCACTTCAGGACACTGAAGCTTTCTTT
TRBJ2-6 | NA | TRBD2 | TRBV5-1 | CASSPDVRTSSGANVLTF | TGCGCCAGCAGCCCCGACGTACGGACTAGCTCTGGGGCCAACGTCCTGACTTTC
TRBJ2-5 | few | TRBD2 | TRBV28 | CASTGSGRETQYF | TGTGCCAGCACCGGGTCCGGGAGGGAGACCCAGTACTTC
TRBJ2-5 | NA | NA | TRBV29-1 | CSVEGSRGETQYF | TGCAGCGTGGAAGGTAGCAGAGGGGAGACCCAGTACTTC
TRBJ1-2 | once | NA | TRBV2 | CASSEGRGGEYGYTF | TGTGCCAGCAGTGAAGGGAGGGGAGGGGAGTATGGCTACACCTTC
TRBJ2-7 | NA | TRBD2 | TRBV11-3 | CASSPEGSGTQNEQYF | TGTGCCAGCAGCCCCGAGGGTAGCGGGACTCAAAACGAGCAGTACTTC
TRBJ2-1 | NA | NA | TRBV2 | CASRYVGEQFF | TGTGCCAGCAGGTACGTGGGCGAGCAGTTCTTC
TRBJ1-5 | once | NA | TRBV10-3 | CAIRDSGNQPQHF | TGTGCCATCAGGGACAGCGGCAATCAGCCCCAGCATTTT
TRBJ1-1 | NA | NA | TRBV9 | CASSVVGQGSTEAFF | TGTGCCAGCAGCGTAGTGGGTCAGGGAAGCACTGAAGCTTTCTTT
TRBJ2-2 | NA | NA | TRBV9 | CASSVGTFLNTGELFF | TGTGCCAGCAGCGTAGGTACTTTCTTGAACACCGGGGAGCTGTTTTTT
TRBJ2-7 | NA | TRBD1 | TRBV19 | CASSIGTGLYEQYF | TGTGCCAGTAGTATAGGGACAGGGCTGTACGAGCAGTACTTC